This T cell receptor beta chain was sequenced in a study of blood T cell repertoires in COVID-19. Study-level background: Material from acute and convalescent COVID-19 was sourced from the United States, Italy and Spain. T cells, B-cell-depleted T cells, or PBMCs provided the cDNA or gDNA that served as material.

Followed over time, Seattle patients had been enrolled while infection was active. J was trimmed by 5 bases and V by 1 base; bases with no gene match: 4. CDR3 length: 14 amino acids. From germline, CDR1 is SGHNT and CDR2 YENEEA. Study processing details: Reference gene primer amplification yielded estimated nucleated cell counts. Generated by immunoSEQ multiplex PCR, the TCRdb table keeps only in-frame clones and is missing some. The D gene and trimming were derived from the DNA, and the V and J assignments and clone size from that table. Altogether about 360,000 clones are present, less than 90% being singletons, with the ten largest covering just over 7%.

The receptor was isolated from a woman aged 55-70 years with COVID-19, enrolled during active disease. The sample comprised peripheral blood. The chain carries TRBV11-3 and TRBJ1-1; 7 nucleotides align to TRBD1. The CDR3 coding sequence is TGTGCCAGCAGCTTAGTGGCAGGGGGAACTGAAGCTTTCTTT. Translated: CASSLVAGGTEAFF.